This is a list of T cell receptor beta chains from one sample in a study of blood T cells in healthy people across ages. TCRdb re-called the 5' RACE reads through MiXCR, storing one row per CDR3 protein. The sample records about 830,000 distinct CDR3 sequences, more than 45% being singletons. Sequenced material: blood. Every receptor here comes from a man aged 25 to 45 in good health. Each CDR3 is given with its conserved first and last residue. Fields, in order: V gene, J gene, D gene, clone size, CDR3 DNA, CDR3 protein. D genes are given only for firm matches. The listing skips clone size in some rows; elsewhere it reads once, few, many or a size class.

>TRBV12-3/TRBV12-4|TRBJ2-7|TRBD1|.
TGTGCCAGCACTGACAGGGGCGAAGGTTACGAGCAGTACTTC
CASTDRGEGYEQYF
>TRBV20-1|TRBJ2-5|.|.
TGCAGTGCTAGAGAGGTTTCGGGGGCCTACCTCAGAGAGACCCAGTACTTC
CSAREVSGAYLRETQYF
>TRBV11-2|TRBJ2-7|.|.
TGTGCCAGCAGCTGGGGGTCGGGGGTCTACGAGCAGTACTTC
CASSWGSGVYEQYF
>TRBV6-1|TRBJ2-5|.|few
TGTGCCAGCACCTTAGGAGTGGGCACGGAGACCCAGTACTTC
CASTLGVGTETQYF
>TRBV20-1|TRBJ2-7|.|.
TGCAGTGCTAGAGATGCAGGCACAAAAAAAGGAGGGCAGTACTTC
CSARDAGTKKGGQYF
>TRBV6-2/TRBV6-3|TRBJ2-2|.|.
TGTGCCAGCAGCCCTTCCACGATACGGGGCTTGCTGTTTTTT
CASSPSTIRGLLFF
>TRBV30|TRBJ2-1|.|.
TGTGCCTGGAGGGACTATTTTCGCAATGAGCAGTTCTTC
CAWRDYFRNEQFF
>TRBV5-1|TRBJ2-4|.|.
TGCGCCAGCAGCTGTAGATTGGATGGGACTAACATTCAGTACTTC
CASSCRLDGTNIQYF
>TRBV27|TRBJ1-6|.|once
TGTGCCAGCAGTGACGTAAGCTATAATTCACCCCTCCACTTT
CASSDVSYNSPLHF
>TRBV7-9|TRBJ1-1|.|.
TGTGCCAGCATGGGACCGAACACTGAAGCTTTCTTT
CASMGPNTEAFF
>TRBV12-3/TRBV12-4|TRBJ2-5|.|.
TGTGCCAGCAGTTTAGCGGGTCAGGGGCTGCGGGAGACCCAGTACTTC
CASSLAGQGLRETQYF
>TRBV10-3|TRBJ2-7|.|few
TGTGCCATCAGTGAGTCGGGGCCGGGAGAGCAGTACTTC
CAISESGPGEQYF
>TRBV5-8|TRBJ2-1|.|.
TGTGCCAGCAGCCCCCCCTTGCAATCGGGCTACAATGAGCAGTTCTTC
CASSPPLQSGYNEQFF
>TRBV3-1|TRBJ2-5|.|.
TGTGCCAGCAGCCATAGACGGGGAGGTCAAGAGACCCAGTACTTC
CASSHRRGGQETQYF
>TRBV3-1|TRBJ2-1|.|.
TGTGCCAGCAGCCAAGCGAGCCGCGAGCAGTTCTTC
CASSQASREQFF
>TRBV7-9|TRBJ2-1|.|few
TGTGCCAGCAGCGGCTGGGAGCCCTACAATGAGCAGTTCTTC
CASSGWEPYNEQFF
>TRBV5-1|TRBJ2-7|.|.
TGCGCCAGCTCGGGGGCAGGGGTCAACGAGCAGTACTTC
CASSGAGVNEQYF
>TRBV2|TRBJ1-4|TRBD1|.
TGTGCCAGCAGAACAGGGGAGGGTAATGAAAAACTGTTTTTT
CASRTGEGNEKLFF
>TRBV6-1|TRBJ2-7|TRBD2|.
TGTGCCAGCAGTGGAAGAGCGGGAGGCATCGGTGAGCAGTACTTC
CASSGRAGGIGEQYF
>TRBV7-2|TRBJ1-1|TRBD1|.
TGTGCCAGCAGCTGGCAGGGGGCGAACACTGAAGCTTTCTTT
CASSWQGANTEAFF
>TRBV3-1|TRBJ1-2|.|few
TGTGCCAGCAGCCAGACGGACCTTACAGAGCGGAGATGTGGCTACACCTTC
CASSQTDLTERRCGYTF
>TRBV7-9|TRBJ2-1|.|.
TGTGCCAGCAGCCCCATTAGCGGCTACTCCTACAATGAGCAGTTCTTC
CASSPISGYSYNEQFF
>TRBV7-2|TRBJ1-2|TRBD1|few
TGTGCCAGCAGCGACCGGGACAGGGGCGACTATGGCTACACCTTC
CASSDRDRGDYGYTF
>TRBV7-2|TRBJ2-7|.|.
TGTGCCAGCAGCTTAGTATATTCGGGTTGGGAGACCTACGCCTACGAGCAGTACTTC
CASSLVYSGWETYAYEQYF
>TRBV6-5|TRBJ2-7|TRBD2|.
TGTGCCAGCATTAGAGCGGGGTCCTACGAGCAGTACTTC
CASIRAGSYEQYF
>TRBV20-1|TRBJ1-4|.|.
TGCAGTGCTAGTCAGGGAGGTCCGGAAAAACTGTTTTTT
CSASQGGPEKLFF
>TRBV20-1|TRBJ2-5|.|.
TGCAGTGCTAGAGATGTGGGGAAAGAGACCCAGTACTTC
CSARDVGKETQYF
>TRBV29-1|TRBJ2-4|.|.
TGCAGCGTCGTGGACACTACGGGTTGGGGGCAGTACTTC
CSVVDTTGWGQYF
>TRBV4-1|TRBJ2-5|.|.
TGCGCCAGCAGCCAAGCGGACAGCCAAGAGACCCAGTACTTC
CASSQADSQETQYF
>TRBV5-4|TRBJ2-5|.|.
TGTGCCAGCAGCTTGATCGGTCAAGAGACCCAGTACTTC
CASSLIGQETQYF
>TRBV6-6|TRBJ1-5|.|.
TGTGCCAGCAAGCTCCCAGGGGATAGCAATCAGCCCCAGCATTTT
CASKLPGDSNQPQHF
>TRBV20-1|TRBJ1-1|TRBD1|.
TGCAGTGCTGTTCCAGGGGGCCTGGGCACTGAAGCTTTCTTT
CSAVPGGLGTEAFF
>TRBV20-1|TRBJ1-5|TRBD1|.
TGCAGTGCCCGACAGGGACCCCTCGGGCAGCCCCAGCATTTT
CSARQGPLGQPQHF
>TRBV20-1|TRBJ1-2|.|.
TGCAGTGCTAGAGAACCCTCTAACTATGGCTACACCTTC
CSAREPSNYGYTF
>TRBV5-4|TRBJ2-7|TRBD2|.
TGTGCCAGCAGCGGTAATCGCGGACTAGCAGGCGAGCAGTACTTC
CASSGNRGLAGEQYF
>TRBV2|TRBJ2-5|.|.
TGTGCCAGCACTAGACTTGTTGAGGGGACCCAGTACTTC
CASTRLVEGTQYF
>TRBV10-3|TRBJ2-3|TRBD1|few
TGTGCCATCACCCGGGACAGGGGGACAGATACGCAGTATTTT
CAITRDRGTDTQYF
>TRBV6-5|TRBJ2-7|.|few
TGTGCCAGCAGCCGGGCCGTTACGAGCTCCTACGAGCAGTACTTC
CASSRAVTSSYEQYF
>TRBV6-4|TRBJ2-4|.|once
TGTGCCAGCAGTGACTCGAATGATTTTGGTTCAGGGCCGGACGGAAACATTCAGTACTTC
CASSDSNDFGSGPDGNIQYF
>TRBV29-1|TRBJ1-2|.|few
TGCAGCGTTAGAAGCTTGACAGATAACTATGGCTACACCTTC
CSVRSLTDNYGYTF
>TRBV2|TRBJ1-1|TRBD1|.
TGTGCCAGCTGCCCCACCCGGGACAGATACACTGAAGCTTTCTTT
CASCPTRDRYTEAFF
>TRBV7-2|TRBJ2-6|.|.
TGTGCCAGCAGCGACAGCACCGGGGCCAACGTCCTGACTTTC
CASSDSTGANVLTF
>TRBV29-1|TRBJ2-7|.|few
TGCAGCGCTGCGACAAGGCTAGCCTACGAGCAGTACTTC
CSAATRLAYEQYF
>TRBV3-1|TRBJ2-5|TRBD2|.
TGTGCCAGCAGCCTGGGGACTAGCGGCAATGAGCAGTACTTC
CASSLGTSGNEQYF
>TRBV4-2|TRBJ2-3|TRBD2|.
TGTGCCAGCAGCCCGGGTCCGAGCGGGAGCACGACAGATACGCAGTATTTT
CASSPGPSGSTTDTQYF
>TRBV20-1|TRBJ1-4|.|.
TGCAGTGCCCCCGGATCAACTAATGAAAAACTGTTTTTT
CSAPGSTNEKLFF
>TRBV12-3/TRBV12-4|TRBJ1-2|.|once
TGTGCCAGCAGTTTCGGGGTACGCTATGGCTACACCTTC
CASSFGVRYGYTF
>TRBV7-2|TRBJ1-2|TRBD1|.
TGTGCCAGCAGCTCATCTCCGGGCAGGGGGCTCTATGGCTACACCTTC
CASSSSPGRGLYGYTF